This paragraph covers one T cell receptor beta chain sequence. The entry originates in a study of blood T cell repertoires in COVID-19. Under the authors' procedure: From reference gene primer amplification, estimates of nucleated cell counts were derived. The table came from immunoSEQ multiplex PCR; TCRdb's copy has only in-frame clones and leaves some out. The V and J calls and clone size come from that table; D and trimming were worked out from the DNA. Among 230,000 or so clones listed, around 90% were seen once. The CDR3 length is 17 residues. Trimming removed 5 bases from V and 4 bases from J, with 21 bases in between.

Specimen: peripheral blood. The sequence was collected from a woman aged 55-70 years with COVID-19, enrolled during active disease. The chain is built from TRBV6-7 and TRBJ1-3; a possible D gene is TRBD1 (6 bases). TRBV6-7 is labeled an ORF, and its function is uncertain. This chain's CDR3 is CASSIGLVGHPGNTIYF. The CDR3 DNA reads TGTGCCAGCAGTATCGGTTTGGTGGGACACCCCGGAAACACCATATATTTT.